The rows below give T cell receptor beta chains drawn from one sample of a study of shared clonotypes between healthy human individuals. This table comes from immunoSEQ multiplex PCR, and its TCRdb copy is limited to in-frame clones, with some not included. The sample has 1.5 million to 2.5 million clones, approximately 95% seen once. Sequencing was done on a sample of naive CD8+ T cells sorted from blood. Receptors were obtained from a man younger than 35 in good health. Each CDR3 is given with its conserved first and last residue. Fields, in order: J gene, clone size, V gene, D gene, CDR3 protein, CDR3 DNA. D genes are given only for firm matches. Clone size is given for some rows only: seen once, a few or many times, or a class if the clone is expanded.

>TRBJ2-7|-|TRBV27|TRBD1
CASSLSSWGQGYEQYF
TGTGCCAGCAGTTTATCGAGTTGGGGACAGGGCTACGAGCAGTACTTC
>TRBJ2-2|-|TRBV9|TRBD1
CASSDRGMDTGELFF
TGTGCCAGCAGCGACAGGGGGATGGACACCGGGGAGCTGTTTTTT
>TRBJ1-1|-|TRBV11-2|-
CASSSRTVNTEAFF
TGTGCCAGCAGCTCCCGGACGGTGAACACTGAAGCTTTCTTT
>TRBJ2-5|-|TRBV29-1|-
CSVENPEGEGRETQYF
TGCAGCGTTGAGAATCCGGAGGGAGAGGGGAGAGAGACCCAGTACTTC
>TRBJ2-1|-|TRBV7-6|-
CASSGGTAYNEQFF
TGTGCCAGCAGCGGGGGGACAGCCTACAATGAGCAGTTCTTC
>TRBJ2-7|-|TRBV27|-
CASSFDISSSYEQYF
TGTGCCAGCAGTTTTGACATCTCTTCCTCCTACGAGCAGTACTTC
>TRBJ2-7|-|TRBV13|TRBD2
CASSPGTRGEQYF
TGTGCCAGCAGCCCTGGGACTAGGGGCGAGCAGTACTTC
>TRBJ2-7|once|TRBV7-9|-
CASSLEGGIYEQYF
TGTGCCAGCAGCTTAGAGGGCGGGATCTACGAGCAGTACTTC
>TRBJ1-2|-|TRBV28|-
CASSFGGADYGYTF
TGTGCCAGCAGTTTTGGAGGGGCCGACTATGGCTACACCTTC
>TRBJ2-7|once|TRBV9|TRBD2
CASSVVGAGVSEQYF
TGTGCCAGCAGCGTAGTCGGAGCGGGAGTAAGCGAGCAGTACTTC
>TRBJ2-5|-|TRBV5-1|-
CASSLDGLPGETQYF
TGCGCCAGCAGCTTGGACGGACTACCGGGGGAGACCCAGTACTTC
>TRBJ1-1|-|TRBV9|-
CASSVDRINTEAFF
TGTGCCAGCAGCGTAGACAGAATAAACACTGAAGCTTTCTTT
>TRBJ1-2|-|TRBV4-3|-
CASSQGDGYTF
TGCGCCAGCAGCCAAGGTGATGGCTACACCTTC
>TRBJ2-7|-|TRBV27|-
CASSLSPTGRYEQYF
TGTGCCAGCAGTTTATCCCCAACAGGTCGGTACGAGCAGTACTTC
>TRBJ2-5|-|TRBV5-6|TRBD2
CASSLELAGGQETQYF
TGTGCCAGCAGCTTGGAGCTAGCGGGGGGTCAAGAGACCCAGTACTTC
>TRBJ2-7|once|TRBV4-1|TRBD1
CASSQADRGPYEQYF
TGCGCCAGCAGCCAGGCCGACAGGGGTCCCTACGAGCAGTACTTC
>TRBJ1-1|-|TRBV6-1|-
CAIIGDTEAFF
TGTGCCATTATAGGGGACACTGAAGCTTTCTTT
>TRBJ2-7|once|TRBV11-2|-
CASSLDGDEQYF
TGTGCCAGCAGCTTAGACGGCGACGAGCAGTACTTC
>TRBJ1-6|-|TRBV28|-
CASSSRGINSPLHF
TGTGCCAGCAGTTCCCGGGGGATCAATTCACCCCTCCACTTT
>TRBJ2-1|-|TRBV11-2|TRBD2
CASIPGLAGPLVFF
TGTGCCAGCATCCCGGGGCTAGCGGGGCCTTTAGTGTTCTTC
>TRBJ2-7|-|TRBV28|-
CASSSLQGIGEQYF
TGTGCCAGCAGCTCCCTACAGGGTATAGGAGAGCAGTACTTC
>TRBJ2-1|once|TRBV7-9|TRBD1
CASSLAQGAINEQFF
TGTGCCAGCAGCTTAGCCCAGGGGGCCATCAATGAGCAGTTCTTC
>TRBJ2-1|-|TRBV27|-
CASNKGPVYNEQFF
TGTGCCAGCAACAAAGGTCCAGTTTACAATGAGCAGTTCTTC
>TRBJ2-6|-|TRBV29-1|TRBD1
CSVEDPDRQLRVLTF
TGCAGCGTTGAAGACCCGGACAGGCAACTCCGCGTCCTGACTTTC
>TRBJ2-1|-|TRBV7-2|TRBD2
CASSGVRGTSAYNEQFF
TGTGCCAGCAGCGGAGTCCGCGGGACTAGCGCGTACAATGAGCAGTTCTTC
>TRBJ1-4|-|TRBV5-6|-
CASSGWGALEKLFF
TGTGCCAGCAGCGGGTGGGGGGCGCTTGAAAAACTGTTTTTT
>TRBJ1-1|-|TRBV7-9|TRBD1
CASRTTGGLNTEAFF
TGTGCCAGCAGAACGACAGGGGGACTGAACACTGAAGCTTTCTTT
>TRBJ1-2|-|TRBV6-5|TRBD1
CASSYIRQGTGYGYTF
TGTGCCAGCAGTTACATCCGACAGGGGACTGGGTATGGCTACACCTTC
>TRBJ2-5|-|TRBV4-3|TRBD2
CASSQDWTSGRVWQETQYF
TGCGCCAGCAGCCAAGATTGGACTAGCGGGAGGGTCTGGCAAGAGACCCAGTACTTC
>TRBJ1-5|-|TRBV19|-
CASTGAVAQHF
TGTGCCAGTACGGGGGCCGTGGCCCAGCATTTT
>TRBJ2-1|-|TRBV10-1|TRBD1
CASSEDRDPYNEQFF
TGCGCCAGCAGTGAAGACAGGGACCCTTACAATGAGCAGTTCTTC
>TRBJ1-1|-|TRBV5-4|TRBD1
CASSFRTGSVNTEAFF
TGTGCCAGCAGCTTCCGGACAGGGAGTGTGAACACTGAAGCTTTCTTT
>TRBJ2-1|-|TRBV7-2|-
CASSLWFVSHGSYNEQFF
TGTGCCAGCAGCTTATGGTTCGTCAGCCATGGCTCCTACAATGAGCAGTTCTTC
>TRBJ2-3|-|TRBV6-1|TRBD2
CASSESPGGLTDTQYF
TGTGCCAGCAGTGAATCCCCGGGGGGGCTTACAGATACGCAGTATTTT
>TRBJ2-1|-|TRBV5-1|TRBD1
CASSLAGTGTNEQFF
TGCGCCAGCAGCTTGGCGGGGACAGGGACGAATGAGCAGTTCTTC
>TRBJ2-1|-|TRBV25-1|TRBD1
CASSELGQGNEQFF
TGTGCCAGCAGTGAACTTGGACAGGGGAATGAGCAGTTCTTC
>TRBJ1-3|-|TRBV6-7|-
CASSYPGTSRHTIYF
TGTGCCAGCAGTTACCCGGGGACCTCTCGGCACACCATATATTTT
>TRBJ1-6|-|TRBV2|-
CASQGDDSPLHF
TGTGCCAGCCAGGGCGATGATTCACCCCTCCACTTT
>TRBJ1-5|-|TRBV28|-
CASSPPRTTSTQPQHF
TGTGCCAGCAGTCCCCCCCGGACTACCTCAACCCAGCCCCAGCATTTT
>TRBJ2-1|-|TRBV6-5|-
CASGPYGNEQFF
TGTGCCAGCGGTCCTTATGGGAATGAGCAGTTCTTC
>TRBJ2-7|-|TRBV5-6|TRBD1
CASSSTGTGSSYEQYF
TGTGCCAGCAGCTCGACCGGGACAGGAAGCTCCTACGAGCAGTACTTC
>TRBJ2-7|-|TRBV10-2|-
CASSVGSSYEQYF
TGCGCCAGCAGTGTTGGATCCTCCTACGAGCAGTACTTC
>TRBJ2-6|-|TRBV5-6|-
CASKVDGGANVLTF
TGTGCCAGCAAAGTGGACGGAGGGGCCAACGTCCTGACTTTC
>TRBJ2-7|-|TRBV27|TRBD1
CASSWGQGYEQYF
TGTGCCAGCAGTTGGGGACAGGGTTACGAGCAGTACTTC
>TRBJ2-3|once|TRBV27|-
CASSLRDNPTDTQYF
TGTGCCAGCAGCCTTCGGGACAACCCCACAGATACGCAGTATTTT
>TRBJ1-4|-|TRBV6-6|TRBD1
CASSYGQGTNEKLFF
TGTGCCAGCAGTTATGGACAGGGGACTAATGAAAAACTGTTTTTT
>TRBJ1-6|-|TRBV19|-
CASSIAFTGSSYNSPLHF
TGTGCCAGTAGTATAGCCTTCACTGGGAGCTCCTATAATTCACCCCTCCACTTT
>TRBJ1-5|-|TRBV27|-
CASSLGRGGNQPQHF
TGTGCCAGCAGTTTGGGCAGGGGAGGCAATCAGCCCCAGCATTTT
>TRBJ1-2|-|TRBV4-2|-
CASSQESMAGEGLNYGYTF
TGTGCCAGCAGCCAAGAAAGTATGGCAGGGGAGGGTCTGAACTATGGCTACACCTTC
>TRBJ1-1|once|TRBV7-9|-
CASSSARQANTEAFF
TGTGCCAGCAGCTCCGCCCGACAGGCGAACACTGAAGCTTTCTTT
>TRBJ2-1|-|TRBV6-5|TRBD2
CASSYSASGSLEQFF
TGTGCCAGCAGTTACTCGGCTAGCGGGAGTCTTGAGCAGTTCTTC
>TRBJ2-7|-|TRBV10-2|-
CASSEGRSSYEQYF
TGCGCCAGCAGTGAAGGGAGAAGCTCCTACGAGCAGTACTTC
>TRBJ2-7|-|TRBV6-5|TRBD1
CASSYRQGLSYEQYF
TGTGCCAGCAGTTACCGACAGGGGTTATCGTACGAGCAGTACTTC
>TRBJ1-1|-|TRBV25-1|-
CASSDSLTEAFF
TGTGCCAGCAGTGATTCCCTGACTGAAGCTTTCTTT
>TRBJ1-5|-|TRBV5-6|-
CASSLGGLQPQHF
TGTGCCAGCTCATTGGGGGGCCTTCAGCCCCAGCATTTT
>TRBJ2-7|-|TRBV7-9|-
CASGEAVSYEQYF
TGTGCCAGCGGCGAGGCGGTGTCCTACGAGCAGTACTTC
>TRBJ2-7|-|TRBV9|-
CASSAAMIPHEQYF
TGTGCCAGCAGCGCCGCCATGATCCCCCACGAGCAGTACTTC
>TRBJ2-7|-|TRBV9|-
CASSVGSASSYEQYF
TGTGCCAGCAGCGTAGGATCCGCGAGCTCCTACGAGCAGTACTTC
>TRBJ2-1|-|TRBV5-4|-
CASSLAWGVNNEQFF
TGTGCCAGCAGCTTGGCTTGGGGGGTAAACAATGAGCAGTTCTTC
>TRBJ2-7|-|TRBV7-8|-
CASREMGESYEQYF
TGTGCCAGCAGGGAAATGGGGGAATCCTACGAGCAGTACTTC